Detailed here is one TCR beta chain. This CDR3 is built from 14 residues. The germline V gene encodes CDR1 MDHEN and CDR2 SYDVKM. V was pared by 3 bases and J by 2 bases, with 1 base of the junction left unmatched. Repertoires were generated with immunoSEQ multiplex PCR, while TCRdb's copy carries only in-frame clones and drops some. The data show approximately 200,000 clones, 75% to 90% seen once. The data derive from a study of T cell responses to AZD1222 COVID-19 vaccine. This receptor was obtained from an adult in good health. The gene calls are TRBV28 and TRBJ1-2, with 9 bases matching TRBD1. This sample comprised peripheral blood, obtained on day 0 of MenACWY control vaccination. CDR3 sequence: CASSLGQGNYGYTF. The CDR3 nucleotides read TGTGCCAGCAGTTTGGGACAGGGAAACTATGGCTACACCTTC.